These T cell receptor beta chains were read from a single sample in a study of T cell responses to AZD1222 COVID-19 vaccine. TCRdb keeps only in-frame clones here, not all; method: immunoSEQ multiplex PCR. Of fewer than 150,000 clones detected, just under 90% appear once; the ten largest clones hold about 4.1%. Material: peripheral blood, obtained on day 0 of AZD1222 vaccination. These TCRs come from an adult in good health. Each CDR3 is given with its conserved first and last residue. D genes are given only for firm matches. Some rows mark clone size as missing; the rest say once, few, many or name a class of expanded clone.

d_call,clone_size,j_call,cdr3_length,v_call,cdr3_nt,cdr3_aa
NA,NA,TRBJ1-3,12,TRBV6-5,TGTGCCAGCAGTAGTCAGGGAAACACCATATATTTT,CASSSQGNTIYF
TRBD1,NA,TRBJ2-7,15,TRBV27,TGTGCCAGCAGTTCGGAACAGGGGAGCTCCTACGAGCAGTACTTC,CASSSEQGSSYEQYF
NA,NA,TRBJ2-3,12,TRBV12-3/TRBV12-4,TGTGCTACAGGGATGCGCACAGATACGCAGTATTTT,CATGMRTDTQYF
NA,NA,TRBJ2-2,15,TRBV5-8,TGTGCCAGCAGCTTGTATAGACCGAACACCGGGGAGCTGTTTTTT,CASSLYRPNTGELFF
TRBD2,NA,TRBJ2-7,16,TRBV5-4,TGTGCCAGCAGCTTATCCTCCGGGACTATCTCCTACGAGCAGTACTTC,CASSLSSGTISYEQYF
TRBD1,NA,TRBJ1-4,16,TRBV7-9,TGTGCCAGCAGCTTCCGACAGGGTTTGGGTAATGAAAAACTGTTTTTT,CASSFRQGLGNEKLFF
NA,few,TRBJ2-3,16,TRBV5-1,TGCGCCAGCAGTCGGGACGGAGGAAGAAGCACAGATACGCAGTATTTT,CASSRDGGRSTDTQYF
NA,once,TRBJ2-7,15,TRBV6-5,TGTGCCACCGTACCACAAGGGACTCCATGGGACGAGCAGTACTTC,CATVPQGTPWDEQYF
TRBD1,NA,TRBJ2-1,15,TRBV28,TGTGCCGGTTCGACCAGGGGGCGTGAATACAATGAGCAGTTCTTC,CAGSTRGREYNEQFF
TRBD2,once,TRBJ2-1,14,TRBV19,TGTGCCAGTAATCCAGCGGGAGAATACAATGAGCAGTTCTTC,CASNPAGEYNEQFF
TRBD2,NA,TRBJ2-3,15,TRBV7-9,TGTGCCAGCAGCTTGGGCGGGAGCAACGCAGATACGCAGTATTTT,CASSLGGSNADTQYF
NA,NA,TRBJ2-7,14,TRBV27,TGTGCCAGCAGTTTATCTGGCGGTACCTACGAGCAGTACTTC,CASSLSGGTYEQYF
NA,NA,TRBJ1-3,19,TRBV18,TGTGCCAGCTCACCAGTAAGGGACACCGTTGCAATTAGTCTAAACACCATATATTTT,CASSPVRDTVAISLNTIYF
NA,NA,TRBJ1-1,13,TRBV19,TGTGCCAGTAGGACGGACCAGAACACTGAAGCTTTCTTT,CASRTDQNTEAFF
TRBD2,NA,TRBJ2-5,16,TRBV15,TGTGCCACCAGCAGAGAGGGTTGGGGAGGGCAAGAGACCCAGTACTTC,CATSREGWGGQETQYF
NA,NA,TRBJ1-2,15,TRBV4-1,TGCGCCAGCAGCCAAGATGGTGGGAGTGCTGGGGGCTACACCTTC,CASSQDGGSAGGYTF
TRBD1,NA,TRBJ2-3,17,TRBV14,TGTGCCAGCAGCCAAGATTTTAGGGGGCGAGTGGGAGATACGCAGTATTTT,CASSQDFRGRVGDTQYF
TRBD1,NA,TRBJ1-5,13,TRBV2,TGTGCCAGCATGACAGGGATCAGTCAGCCCCAGCATTTT,CASMTGISQPQHF
NA,few,TRBJ1-2,14,TRBV21-1,TGTGCCAGCAGCACAGCGGCAGGCCCGCCCGGCTACACCTTC,CASSTAAGPPGYTF
NA,NA,TRBJ2-7,16,TRBV6-2/TRBV6-3,TGTGCCAGCAGTGGGAACCTCCTGGAGGGCCTCTACGAGCAGTACTTC,CASSGNLLEGLYEQYF
NA,few,TRBJ2-7,13,TRBV5-6,TGTGCCAGCAGCTTGGCTACTACCTACGAGCAGTACTTC,CASSLATTYEQYF
TRBD1,NA,TRBJ2-7,18,TRBV5-4,TGTGCCAGCAGCTTGGGCGACGCCGGGACAGGGCCATCGTACGAGCAGTACTTC,CASSLGDAGTGPSYEQYF
NA,NA,TRBJ2-5,14,TRBV29-1,TGCAGCGTTGAAGGGCGACAACCCGGAGAGACCCAGTACTTC,CSVEGRQPGETQYF
TRBD2,NA,TRBJ2-2,16,TRBV10-3,TGTGCCATCAGAATCCAGGGACTAGCGAACACCGGGGAGCTGTTTTTT,CAIRIQGLANTGELFF
NA,NA,TRBJ1-3,14,TRBV9,TGTGCCAGCAGCGTAAGCTTCTCTGGAAACACCATATATTTT,CASSVSFSGNTIYF